What follows are 18 T cell receptor beta chains derived from one specimen sequenced in a study of cytomegalovirus exposure and HLA in healthy donors. PCR employed 60 Vbeta and 13 Jbeta primers. Data came from immunoSEQ multiplex PCR; TCRdb stores just in-frame clones and leaves some out. The sample includes about 140,000 clones, over 70% of them seen just once. The sequenced material came from PBMCs. The source is a male donor in good health and CMV-seronegative.

This clone was observed a handful of times. The chain couples TRBV7-2 to TRBJ1-2; TRBD1 agrees at 7 bases. The germline gives CDR1 SGHTA, CDR2 FQGNSA. CDR3 length: 14 residues. V dropped 1 base and J dropped 3; count of bases not matched to a gene: 2. The DNA of the CDR3 is TGTGCCAGCAGCTTAGACGGGACAGACTATGGCTACACCTTC. Translated: CASSLDGTDYGYTF.

The chain is built from TRBV28 and TRBJ1-3; D gene unclear. Per the germline V gene, CDR1 is MDHEN and CDR2 is SYDVKM. CDR3 length equals 18 residues. Trimming left V 3 bases short and J 0 bases short, with 18 bases between. CDR3 protein: CASSLEVKVAYSGNTIYF. In DNA, the CDR3 is TGTGCCAGCAGTTTGGAGGTAAAGGTGGCCTACTCTGGAAACACCATATATTTT. The full variable domain, with the rest looked up from reference TRBV28 and TRBJ1-3, is DVKVTQSSRYLVKRTGEKVFLECVQDMDHENMFWYRQDPGLGLRLIYFSYDVKMKEKGDIPEGYSVSREKKERFSLILESASTNQTSMYLCASSLEVKVAYSGNTIYFGEGSWLTVV.

The rearrangement links TRBV11-2 to TRBJ2-7, with D possibly matching TRBD2 (6 bases). The V gene's germline CDR1 is SGHAT and CDR2 FQNNGV. This CDR3 contains 17 residues. The V and J ends lost 5 bases and 2 bases respectively, with 22 bases between them. DNA for the CDR3: TGTGCCAGCAGCACCTCCCTAGCGCAGATAACCCCCTACGAGCAGTACTTC. Protein sequence: CASSTSLAQITPYEQYF.

The V call is TRBV30, the J call TRBJ1-5, with unresolved D. CDR1 is GTSNPN, CDR2 SVGIG, per germline (reference sequence). With 3 bases removed from V and 0 bases from J, the gap between germline ends came to 6 bases. The CDR3 is made up of 13 amino acids. CDR3: CAWRRSSNQPQHF. The CDR3 DNA reads as TGTGCCTGGAGAAGGAGTAGCAATCAGCCCCAGCATTTT.

V gene TRBV7-9 combines with J gene TRBJ2-2, with 8 bases lining up with TRBD1. This CDR3 is built from 14 residues. CDR1 and CDR2 from the germline V gene are SEHNR and FQNEAQ (reference sequence). V lost 9 bases and J lost 0; bases outside the gene matches: 3. The CDR3 loop is CARAGQANTGELFF. CDR3 DNA: TGTGCCAGGGCGGGACAGGCGAACACCGGGGAGCTGTTTTTT.

The chain links TRBV5-1 to TRBJ1-1, with D maybe TRBD1 (5 bases). From germline, CDR1 is SGHRS and CDR2 YFSETQ. This CDR3 has 13 residues. V shed 0 bases and J shed 6 bases, with 9 bases lying between them. The CDR3 DNA reads TGCGCCAGCAGCTTGGGCAGGGAGGCTGAAGCTTTCTTT. It yields the protein CASSLGREAEAFF.

This chain uses TRBV7-9 with TRBJ1-1; D uncertain. V gave up 6 bases and J gave up 0 bases, with 8 bases separating them. The CDR3 extends over 13 amino acids. Germline values: CDR1 SEHNR, CDR2 FQNEAQ (reference sequence). The DNA of the CDR3 is TGTGCCAGCAGGGGAGTGATGAACACTGAAGCTTTCTTT. It encodes CASRGVMNTEAFF.

A note on this clone: Mismatch with germline at one junction end may stem from a read error. This rearrangement joins TRBV30 to TRBJ1-1, with a weak D call TRBD1 (6 bases). This CDR3 has 16 residues. Germline V gene data show CDR1 as GTSNPN and CDR2 as SVGIG (reference sequence). As DNA, the CDR3 is TGTGCCCGGAGTACGGGGGGCAAAGCTCTGAACACTGAAGCTTTCTTT. Its translation: CARSTGGKALNTEAFF. The whole variable domain, remainder taken from reference TRBV30 and TRBJ1-1, is SQTIHQWPATLVQPVGSPLSLECTVEGTSNPNLYWYRQAAGRGLQLLFYSVGIGQISSEVPQNLSASRPQDRQFILSSKKLLLSDSGFYLCARSTGGKALNTEAFFGQGTRLTVV.

The gene calls are TRBV27 and TRBJ1-5; D gene ambiguous. Trimming removed 3 bases from V and 1 base from J, with 4 bases in between. Germline V gene lookup returns CDR1 MNHEY and CDR2 SMNVEV (reference sequence). This CDR3 is 13 amino acids long. CDR3 sequence reads: CASSFASNQPQHF. Written as DNA, the CDR3 is TGTGCCAGCAGTTTTGCGAGCAATCAGCCCCAGCATTTT.

The chain combines TRBV5-1 with TRBJ2-1, with 9 bases matching TRBD2. V gave up 0 bases and J gave up 5 bases; unmatched junction bases: 3. The CDR3 is made up of 15 amino acids. The germline gives CDR1 SGHRS, CDR2 YFSETQ. The CDR3 loop reads CASSLGLAGNNEQFF. DNA for the CDR3: TGCGCCAGCAGCTTGGGTCTAGCGGGGAACAATGAGCAGTTCTTC.

The chain combines TRBV13 with TRBJ2-1; 11 bases line up with TRBD2. After removal of 0 bases from V and 6 bases from J, the junction contained 4 bases not matched to a gene. From germline, CDR1 is PRHDT and CDR2 FYEKMQ (reference sequence). The CDR3 covers 16 residues. CDR3 DNA: TGTGCCAGCAGCTTAGGTCTAGCGGGGGGTATCAATGAGCAGTTCTTC. Translation gives CASSLGLAGGINEQFF.

V usage is TRBV6-5 and J usage is TRBJ2-2, with 9 bases that match TRBD2. This CDR3 contains 15 residues. Per germline, CDR1 MNHEY and CDR2 SVGAGI. J was trimmed by 1 base and V by 6 bases; bases with no gene match: 3. The CDR3: CASRVAGVNTGELFF. The CDR3 DNA follows: TGTGCCAGCAGGGTAGCGGGGGTGAACACCGGGGAGCTGTTTTTT.

CDR3 nucleotide sequence: TGCGCCAGCAGCTTGCAGGGTTATAGCTCCTACGAGCAGTACTTC. Translating gives CASSLQGYSSYEQYF. The chain is built from TRBV5-1 and TRBJ2-5; D is possibly TRBD1 (5 bases). The DNA end favors TRBJ2-7, so the J call may be wrong. This CDR3 has 15 residues. The germline gives CDR1 SGHRS, CDR2 YFSETQ.

J is TRBJ2-2 and V is TRBV30; 7 bases map to TRBD1. The CDR3 loop spans 11 amino acids. The V and J ends lost 7 bases and 6 bases, in that order; junction bases with no gene match: 2. Germline lookup yields CDR1 GTSNPN and CDR2 SVGIG (reference sequence). The CDR3 bases are TGTGCCTATGGACAGGCCGGGGAGCTGTTTTTT. This translates into CAYGQAGELFF. Together with reference TRBV30 and TRBJ2-2, the CDR3 gives the full variable domain: SQTIHQWPATLVQPVGSPLSLECTVEGTSNPNLYWYRQAAGRGLQLLFYSVGIGQISSEVPQNLSASRPQDRQFILSSKKLLLSDSGFYLCAYGQAGELFFGEGSRLTVL.

The chain is built from TRBV7-8 and TRBJ2-6; TRBD1 agrees at 10 bases. CDR1 is SGHVS, CDR2 FQNEAQ, per germline. Trimming cost V 2 bases and J 4 bases; bases outside gene matches: 5. The CDR3 covers 17 residues. Here the CDR3 reads CASSLRDRGRGANVLTF. DNA of the CDR3: TGTGCCAGCAGCTTAAGGGACAGGGGTCGCGGGGCCAACGTCCTGACTTTC. The variable domain in full, with the rest retrieved from reference TRBV7-8 and TRBJ2-6, is GAGVSQSPRYKVAKRGQDVALRCDPISGHVSLFWYQQALGQGPEFLTYFQNEAQLDKSGLPSDRFFAERPEGSVSTLKIQRTQQEDSAVYLCASSLRDRGRGANVLTFGAGSRLTVL.

The chain has TRBV2 and TRBJ2-7; 10 positions match TRBD2. The CDR3 has 16 amino acids. V gave up 3 bases and J gave up 0 bases; unmatched junction bases: 5. From germline, CDR1 is SNHLY and CDR2 FYNNEI. Here the CDR3 DNA reads TGTGCCAGCAGTGAGACTAGCGGGTGGTACTCCTACGAGCAGTACTTC. Protein: CASSETSGWYSYEQYF.

J is TRBJ1-1 and V is TRBV2; 8 nucleotides line up with TRBD1. Germline loops: CDR1 SNHLY, CDR2 FYNNEI. The CDR3 is 15 residues long. Losses at the gene ends were 10 bases for V and 3 bases for J; bases not matched to a gene: 13. The CDR3 nucleotides read TGTGCCACCGACAGACAGGGGAGAGGGGACACTGAAGCTTTCTTT. Protein product: CATDRQGRGDTEAFF.

This sequence joins TRBV5-8 and TRBJ2-4; TRBD2 matches 9 bases. With V trimmed by 6 bases and J by 7 bases, 5 bases remained unmatched. There are 13 residues in the CDR3. Germline V gives CDR1 SGHTS, CDR2 YDEGEE. CDR3 nucleotide sequence: TGTGCCAGCACCAGGACTAGCGTGAACATTCAGTACTTC. Translated: CASTRTSVNIQYF.